Given below is one T cell receptor beta chain in context. The target antigen is unknown. Spiking each PCR with synthetic TCR analog templates was performed. The method was immunoSEQ multiplex PCR; TCRdb's version includes in-frame clones alone and lacks a portion of them. The sample carries roughly 100,000 clones, over 80% recorded once. Specified time point: peripheral blood 6 weeks after treatment start. The data derive from a study of PD-L1 blockade in urothelial cancer. Study information: The study recovered a median of roughly 150,000 T cells per blood sample. Findings and limits, study-wide: Durable benefit was linked to greater 3-week expansion of tumor-associated blood clones.

The germline V and J ends were trimmed by 6 bases and 5 bases, with 16 bases remaining between them. Germline CDR1 MNHNS, CDR2 SASEGT. CDR3 size: 14 residues. The chain joins TRBV6-1 to TRBJ2-5, with D maybe TRBD2 (5 bases). The sample in question was PBMCs, obtained around atezolizumab (anti-PD-L1) treatment. This sequence originates from a man aged 65-85 years with urothelial cancer. CDR3 sequence reads: CASRRAGSKETQYF. The CDR3 bases are TGTGCCAGCAGGAGGGCTGGAAGTAAGGAGACCCAGTACTTC.